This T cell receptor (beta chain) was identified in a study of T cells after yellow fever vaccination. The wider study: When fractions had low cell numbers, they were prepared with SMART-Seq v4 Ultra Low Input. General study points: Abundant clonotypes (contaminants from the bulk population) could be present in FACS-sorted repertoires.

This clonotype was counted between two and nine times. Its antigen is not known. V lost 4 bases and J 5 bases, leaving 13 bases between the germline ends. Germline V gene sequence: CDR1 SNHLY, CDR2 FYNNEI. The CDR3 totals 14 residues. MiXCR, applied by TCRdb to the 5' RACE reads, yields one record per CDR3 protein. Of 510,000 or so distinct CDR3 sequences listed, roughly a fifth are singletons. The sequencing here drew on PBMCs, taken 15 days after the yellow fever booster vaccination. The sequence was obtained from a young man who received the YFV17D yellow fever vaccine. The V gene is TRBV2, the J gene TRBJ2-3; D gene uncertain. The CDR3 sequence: CASSGIAPLDTQYF. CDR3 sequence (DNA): TGTGCCAGCAGTGGAATAGCCCCCCTAGATACGCAGTATTTT.